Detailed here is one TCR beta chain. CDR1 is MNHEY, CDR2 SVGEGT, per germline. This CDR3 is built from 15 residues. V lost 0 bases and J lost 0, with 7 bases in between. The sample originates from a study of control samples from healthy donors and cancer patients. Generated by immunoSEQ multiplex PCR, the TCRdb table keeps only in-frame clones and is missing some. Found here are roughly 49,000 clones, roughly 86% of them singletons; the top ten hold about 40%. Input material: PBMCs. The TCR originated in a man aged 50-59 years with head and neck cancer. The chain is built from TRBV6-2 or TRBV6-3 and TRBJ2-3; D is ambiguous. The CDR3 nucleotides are TGTGCCAGCAGTTACTCGACTTCAAGCACAGATACGCAGTATTTT. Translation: CASSYSTSSTDTQYF.